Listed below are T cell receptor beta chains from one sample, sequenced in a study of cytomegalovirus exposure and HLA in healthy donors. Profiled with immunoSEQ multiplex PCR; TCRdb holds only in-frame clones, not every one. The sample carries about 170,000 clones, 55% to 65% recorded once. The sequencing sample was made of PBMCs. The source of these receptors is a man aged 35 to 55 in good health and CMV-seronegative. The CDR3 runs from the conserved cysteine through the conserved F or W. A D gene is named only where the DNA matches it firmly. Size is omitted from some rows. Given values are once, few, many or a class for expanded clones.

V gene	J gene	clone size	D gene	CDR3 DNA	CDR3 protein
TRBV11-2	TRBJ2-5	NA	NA	TGTGCCAGCAGCTTACGAGCCCAAGAGACCCAGTACTTC	CASSLRAQETQYF
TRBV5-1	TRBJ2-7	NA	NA	TGCGCCAGCAGCTTCTCTGGCGGCTATGAGCAGTACTTC	CASSFSGGYEQYF
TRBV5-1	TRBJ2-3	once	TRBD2	TGCGCCAGCAGCTTGGTAGGCGGGAGTGATACGCAGTATTTT	CASSLVGGSDTQYF
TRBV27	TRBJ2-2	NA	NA	TGTGCCAGCAGTTTAGGAGTGTTCACCGGGGAGCTGTTTTTT	CASSLGVFTGELFF
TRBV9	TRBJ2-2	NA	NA	TGTGCCAGCAGCGTAGATGGAGAGAACACCGGGGAGCTGTTTTTT	CASSVDGENTGELFF
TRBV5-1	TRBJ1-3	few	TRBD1	TGCGCCAGCAGTTCGGGACAGGGTGTGGGAAACACCATATATTTT	CASSSGQGVGNTIYF
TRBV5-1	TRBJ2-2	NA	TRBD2	TGCGCCAGCAGCTTAGGACTAGCGGGAGCGAACACCGGGGAGCTGTTTTTT	CASSLGLAGANTGELFF
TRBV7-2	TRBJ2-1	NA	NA	TGTGCCAGCAGCTCTACAGGGCCTGAGCAGTTCTTC	CASSSTGPEQFF
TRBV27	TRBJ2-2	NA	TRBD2	TGTGCCAGCAGTACTCCCAGAGCGGGGGCGAGAAACACCGGGGAGCTGTTTTTT	CASSTPRAGARNTGELFF
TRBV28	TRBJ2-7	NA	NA	TGTGCCAGCAGTACCCCAGGGGGGACCCACGAGCAGTACTTC	CASSTPGGTHEQYF
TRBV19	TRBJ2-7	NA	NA	TGTGCCAGTTCTCTGACTTGGAGGGGAGACTACGAGCAGTACTTC	CASSLTWRGDYEQYF
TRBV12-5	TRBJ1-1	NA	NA	TGTGCTAGTGGTTTGGTGGACTGTAGTGAAGCTTTCTTT	CASGLVDCSEAFF
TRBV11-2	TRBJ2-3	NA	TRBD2	TGTGCCAGCAGCCCCCCGCGGAGCAACGGGGGGGCAGATACGCAGTATTTT	CASSPPRSNGGADTQYF
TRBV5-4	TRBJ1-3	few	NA	TGTGCCAGCAGCTTGGTTGGGCGCGGAAACACCATATATTTT	CASSLVGRGNTIYF
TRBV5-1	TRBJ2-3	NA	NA	TGCGCCAGCAGCTTGGATCTCACAGATACGCAGTATTTT	CASSLDLTDTQYF
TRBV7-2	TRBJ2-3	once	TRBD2	TGTGCCAGCACCGAAGGGACTAGCGCAAGCACAGATACGCAGTATTTT	CASTEGTSASTDTQYF
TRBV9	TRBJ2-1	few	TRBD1	TGTGCCAGCAGCGTAGATGGGACAGGGACTACCTACAATGAGCAGTTCTTC	CASSVDGTGTTYNEQFF
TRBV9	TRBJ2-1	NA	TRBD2	TGTGCCAGCAGCGTAGTGGCTAGCGGGGGCGAGCAGTTCTTC	CASSVVASGGEQFF
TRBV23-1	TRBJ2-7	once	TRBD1	TGCGCCAGCAGTCGCAAAGACAGGGGGCCTCCCTACGAGCAGTACTTC	CASSRKDRGPPYEQYF
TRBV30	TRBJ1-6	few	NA	TGTGCCTGGAGAGGGGGGGGATACGCCTATAATTCACCCCTCCACTTT	CAWRGGGYAYNSPLHF
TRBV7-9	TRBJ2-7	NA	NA	TGTGCCAGCAGCTTAGCTTTGGGGCTGTCCTACGAGCAGTACTTC	CASSLALGLSYEQYF
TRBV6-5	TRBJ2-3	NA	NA	TGTGCCAGCAGTTACTCTCCAGGGACAGATACGCAGTATTTT	CASSYSPGTDTQYF
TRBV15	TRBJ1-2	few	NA	TGTGCCACCAGCAGAGAAGGGCGCGGGGATGGCTACACCTTC	CATSREGRGDGYTF
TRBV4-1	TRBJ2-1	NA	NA	TGCGCCAGCAGCCTCAGCCCGACTACCCGATACTACAATGAGCAGTTCTTC	CASSLSPTTRYYNEQFF
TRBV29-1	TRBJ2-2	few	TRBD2	TGCAGCGTTGAGGTGGTAGCGGGAGTGGTCGGGGAGCTGTTTTTT	CSVEVVAGVVGELFF
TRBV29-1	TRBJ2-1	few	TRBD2	TGCAGCGACAAGGGGACTAGCGGCTCCAATGAGCAGTTCTTC	CSDKGTSGSNEQFF
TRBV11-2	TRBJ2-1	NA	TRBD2	TGTGCCAGCAGCTTAATGGGCGGGGGGGCGGATGAGCAGTTCTTC	CASSLMGGGADEQFF